These T cell receptor beta chains were read from a single sample in a study of blood T cell repertoires in COVID-19. Sequencing used immunoSEQ multiplex PCR; TCRdb keeps in-frame clones, though not all of them. The sample consists of roughly 500,000 clones, roughly 89% of them appearing once. Sequencing was performed on peripheral blood. The origin of the receptors is a man between 18 and 29 years old with COVID-19, enrolled during active disease. Each CDR3 is given with its conserved first and last residue. D genes are given only for firm matches. Some rows have no size entry. The others give once, few or many, or a class for an expanded clone.

cdr3_aa	cdr3_nt	j_call	v_call	clone_size	d_call
CASSQDAQGNQPQHF	TGTGCCAGCAGCCAGGACGCCCAGGGGAATCAGCCCCAGCATTTT	TRBJ1-5	TRBV4-2	NA	NA
CASRRPGQTPSYEQYF	TGTGCCAGCAGACGGCCGGGACAAACACCTTCCTACGAGCAGTACTTC	TRBJ2-7	TRBV5-8	NA	NA
CASKVVGETQYF	TGTGCCAGCAAAGTGGTCGGGGAGACCCAGTACTTC	TRBJ2-5	TRBV7-8	few	NA
CASSLVGGGARGTEAFF	TGTGCCAGCAGCTTAGTAGGGGGGGGCGCACGTGGCACTGAAGCTTTCTTT	TRBJ1-1	TRBV7-2	NA	NA
CASTPLAGDTGELFF	TGTGCCAGCACCCCCCTAGCGGGCGACACCGGGGAGCTGTTTTTT	TRBJ2-2	TRBV7-8	NA	TRBD2
CASSPLQGMMDTEAFF	TGTGCCAGTAGTCCGCTACAGGGGATGATGGACACTGAAGCTTTCTTT	TRBJ1-1	TRBV19	NA	TRBD1
CASSDPQGVTEAFF	TGTGCCAGCAGTGACCCACAGGGAGTCACTGAAGCTTTCTTT	TRBJ1-1	TRBV25-1	NA	NA
CSASLAGHTDTQYF	TGCAGTGCTAGTTTAGCGGGGCACACAGATACGCAGTATTTT	TRBJ2-3	TRBV20-1	NA	TRBD2
CASSQGLGVGIYEQYF	TGTGCCAGCAGCCAAGGCCTAGGGGTTGGAATCTACGAGCAGTACTTC	TRBJ2-7	TRBV4-2	NA	NA
CASSRWGVSYGYTF	TGTGCCAGCAGCCGCTGGGGGGTGTCCTATGGCTACACCTTC	TRBJ1-2	TRBV5-4	NA	NA
CASSARLAGLTDTQYF	TGTGCCAGCAGCGCCAGACTAGCGGGGCTCACAGATACGCAGTATTTT	TRBJ2-3	TRBV7-9	NA	TRBD2
CASRDRTNEKLFF	TGTGCCAGCAGGGACAGGACAAATGAAAAACTGTTTTTT	TRBJ1-4	TRBV6-6	NA	TRBD1
CASVDRGNTGELFF	TGTGCCAGTGTAGACAGGGGAAACACCGGGGAGCTGTTTTTT	TRBJ2-2	TRBV19	NA	TRBD1
CASSPTGGREQFF	TGTGCCAGCTCACCCACAGGGGGCCGGGAGCAGTTCTTC	TRBJ2-1	TRBV18	NA	TRBD1
CASRPSGGGSAETQYF	TGTGCCAGTCGTCCCAGTGGCGGGGGGTCCGCAGAGACCCAGTACTTC	TRBJ2-5	TRBV19	NA	TRBD2
CATIVIPPPDTQYF	TGTGCCACCATCGTAATCCCCCCCCCAGATACGCAGTATTTT	TRBJ2-3	TRBV24-1	NA	NA
CASSPLWGVAKNIQYF	TGCGCCAGCAGCCCCCTATGGGGCGTAGCCAAAAACATTCAGTACTTC	TRBJ2-4	TRBV4-1	NA	NA
CATSVGTGLSGELFF	TGTGCCACCAGTGTCGGGACAGGCTTGTCCGGGGAGCTGTTTTTT	TRBJ2-2	TRBV24-1	once	TRBD1
CASSRKETGRTEKLFF	TGTGCCAGCAGCCGAAAAGAGACAGGGAGAACTGAAAAACTGTTTTTT	TRBJ1-4	TRBV7-9	NA	TRBD1
CASSLGGESTQYF	TGCGCCAGCAGCCTGGGAGGTGAGAGTACGCAGTATTTT	TRBJ2-3	TRBV5-1	NA	NA
CASSVKLRGDTQYF	TGTGCCAGCAGCGTGAAACTACGAGGCGATACGCAGTATTTT	TRBJ2-3	TRBV9	NA	NA
CSASQAAGGSYQETQYF	TGCAGTGCTAGTCAGGCAGCGGGGGGATCCTACCAAGAGACCCAGTACTTC	TRBJ2-5	TRBV20-1	NA	TRBD2
CASNPARGSYEQYF	TGTGCCAGCAACCCCGCGCGCGGGTCCTACGAGCAGTACTTC	TRBJ2-7	TRBV6-6	few	NA
CASSLEGREQYF	TGTGCCAGCAGCTTGGAGGGGCGGGAGCAGTACTTC	TRBJ2-7	TRBV13	few	NA